This T cell receptor beta chain was captured in a study of blood T cell repertoires in COVID-19. Study details: COVID-19 samples collected from the United States, Italy and Spain covered acute and convalescent phases. Sample material is recorded as cDNA or gDNA derived from T cells, B-cell-depleted T cells, or PBMCs.

This clone appeared many times. Study processing details: Amplified reference gene primers provided the basis for estimating nucleated cell counts. The repertoire was sequenced with immunoSEQ multiplex PCR; TCRdb's copy has only in-frame clones and lacks some. V and J calls plus clone size are reproduced from that table; the DNA served to infer D and trimming. The profile shows 70,000 to 85,000 clones, roughly four fifths of them singletons. This sequence originates from a human donor in a cohort sampled during active COVID-19. The specimen sequenced was peripheral blood.

The CDR3: CAISEIQGTGTDTQYF. The CDR3 DNA follows: TGTGCCATCAGTGAGATACAGGGAACGGGGACAGATACGCAGTATTTT. V usage is TRBV10-3 and J usage is TRBJ2-3; TRBD1 might be the D (6 bases). Germline assignment: CDR1 ENHRY and CDR2 SYGVKD. The CDR3 spans 16 residues. Trimming removed 2 bases from V and 3 bases from J, with 15 bases in between.